A single TCR beta chain is shown here with its context. Assay: immunoSEQ multiplex PCR; the TCRdb copy retains only in-frame clones and omits some. The data show about 70,000 clones, 80% to 85% seen once. The source of the sample is a study of OX40 agonist ivuxolimab in advanced cancers. Study summary: Age averaged around 54 years (range about 20 to 80), and just over 80% were male.

With V trimmed by 2 bases and J by 0 bases, 13 bases remained unmatched. The CDR3 covers 19 residues. Germline V CDR1 and CDR2: LGHNA, YSLEER. This specimen was CD4+ or CD8+ T cells sorted from blood, taken in a trial of the OX40 agonist ivuxolimab. This chain links TRBV4-3 with TRBJ2-1, with 7 bases that match TRBD2. This TCR was recovered from an adult with an advanced solid tumor such as melanoma, head and neck, liver or kidney cancer. The CDR3, as DNA: TGCGCCAGCAGCCAACTGTTGGCTAGCGGTGGGAGCTCCTACAATGAGCAGTTCTTC. This encodes CASSQLLASGGSSYNEQFF.